Listed here are 13 T cell receptor beta chains from one sample, sequenced in a study of T cells in Graves' hyperthyroidism and ophthalmopathy. The source material, RNA transcripts, was used to amplify TCR beta CDR3 regions. Using the HTBI primer set, a first-round RT-PCR was run on the TCR CDR3. TCRdb called the multiplex PCR reads again in MiXCR, with one record for every CDR3 protein. The sample carries approximately 690,000 distinct CDR3 sequences, around 15% recorded once. Sequenced sample: blood. These receptors all stem from a woman aged 45 to 65 with Graves' ophthalmopathy.

With regard to this clonotype: Possible read error: a much larger clone is one base away. The rearrangement links TRBV12-5 to TRBJ2-3; tentatively, D is TRBD1 (6 bases). The CDR3 extends over 14 amino acids. Looked up from germline, CDR1 is LGHNT and CDR2 is FRNRAP. This CDR3 is CASGPDSSTGTQYF. The DNA for the CDR3 is TGTGCTAGTGGTCCGGACAGTAGCACAGGTACGCAGTATTTT.

In this sample, this clonotype turned up a few times. The chain couples TRBV24-1 to TRBJ1-5, with a possible D match to TRBD1 (5 bases). This CDR3 region has 17 residues. Trimming took 12 bases from V and 4 from J, leaving 27 bases between them. Germline V lookup: CDR1 KGHDR, CDR2 SFDVKD. Here the CDR3 reads CASPLPQAQGRNQPQHF. Here the CDR3 DNA reads TGTGCCTCCCCCCTCCCCCAAGCGCAGGGTAGGAATCAGCCCCAGCATTTT.

This clonotype was detected ten times or more. The chain joins TRBV19 to TRBJ2-7; D not certain. CDR1 is LNHDA and CDR2 is SQIVND in the germline V gene (reference sequence). The CDR3 loop spans 14 amino acids. V lost 6 bases and J lost 1, with 13 bases in between. The DNA of the CDR3 is TGTGCCAGTAGAAAGGCCGTTCAGTCCTACGAGCAGTACTTC. The encoded protein is CASRKAVQSYEQYF.

This clonotype was observed many times. This rearrangement joins TRBV7-9 to TRBJ2-3, with no clear D. Germline CDR1 SEHNR, CDR2 FQNEAQ (reference sequence). Trimming took off 0 bases at V and 1 base at J, with 8 bases between the two ends. The CDR3 length is 15 residues. CDR3 region: CASSLAPFGTDTQYF. DNA of the CDR3: TGTGCCAGCAGCTTAGCTCCTTTCGGCACAGATACGCAGTATTTT.

This clonotype was counted ten times or more. The chain has TRBV19 and TRBJ2-7; TRBD2 aligns across 13 bases. The CDR3 sequence is 15 residues long. With V trimmed by 5 bases and J by 5 bases, 6 bases remained unmatched. Germline CDR1 reads LNHDA; CDR2 reads SQIVND (reference sequence). CDR3 region: CASSRTSGRGHEQYF. The DNA for the CDR3 is TGTGCCAGTAGTCGAACTAGCGGGAGGGGACACGAGCAGTACTTC.

Many counts were recorded for this clonotype. The rearrangement joins TRBV24-1 to TRBJ2-2; D perhaps matches TRBD2 (5 bases). V lost 7 bases and J 4 bases, leaving 12 bases between the germline ends. This CDR3 region has 14 residues. Per the germline V gene, CDR1 is KGHDR and CDR2 is SFDVKD. The CDR3 region has the DNA TGTGCCACCAGCTCACGGAGGACCACCGGGGAGCTGTTTTTT. It codes for CATSSRRTTGELFF.

This clonotype appeared a few times. In DNA form, the CDR3 reads TGCAGCGTTCGGACAGATAGCAATCAGCCCCAGCATTTT. This codes for CSVRTDSNQPQHF. The chain employs TRBV29-1 and TRBJ1-5, with D maybe TRBD1 (6 bases). The CDR3 sequence is 13 residues long. The V and J ends lost 5 bases and 0 bases respectively, with 8 bases between them. CDR1 is SQVTM and CDR2 is ANQGSEA in the germline V gene.

This clonotype was detected only a few times. The chain has TRBV20-1 and TRBJ2-1, with 11 bases fitting TRBD2. J lost 3 bases, V lost 0 bases, and 1 base had no gene match. The CDR3 sequence is 15 residues long. CDR1 is DFQATT, CDR2 SNEGSKA, per germline (reference sequence). The CDR3 loop is CSARDLAGGYNEQFF. CDR3 DNA sequence: TGCAGTGCTAGAGATCTAGCGGGAGGCTACAATGAGCAGTTCTTC.

This clonotype has a count of ten or more. The chain employs TRBV7-6 and TRBJ2-7; 9 bases align to TRBD2. Germline V CDR1 and CDR2: SGHVS, FNYEAQ. The CDR3 has 17 residues. The V and J ends lost 2 bases and 3 bases, in that order; junction bases with no gene match: 11. This CDR3 reads CASSLRASGKDRYEQYF. The CDR3 region has the DNA TGTGCCAGCAGCTTACGGGCTAGCGGGAAAGACCGCTACGAGCAGTACTTC.

This clonotype was seen many times. The chain has TRBV20-1 and TRBJ1-4; the D gene is possibly TRBD1 (6 bases). The V gene lost 3 bases and the J gene lost 8 bases, with 19 bases spanning the gap. The CDR3 has 15 amino acids. In germline, CDR1 is DFQATT, CDR2 SNEGSKA (reference sequence). The chain's CDR3 is CSASRGGSSSEKLFF. The CDR3 nucleotides read TGCAGTGCTAGTAGGGGGGGGTCGTCATCGGAAAAACTGTTTTTT.

This clonotype was found a few times. The rearrangement links TRBV14 to TRBJ2-2, with D possibly TRBD2 on 5 matching bases. The CDR3 extends over 13 amino acids. Germline V CDR1 and CDR2: SGHDN, FVKESK. With 11 bases removed from V and 4 bases from J, the gap between germline ends came to 14 bases. The CDR3 protein is CASELGTTGELFF. The DNA of the CDR3 is TGTGCCTCCGAACTAGGAACCACCGGGGAGCTGTTTTTT.

The chain links TRBV5-5 to TRBJ2-1, with D unclear. This CDR3 region has 13 residues. V was clipped by 4 bases and J by 2 bases, with 7 bases between them. Germline CDR1 reads SGHKS; CDR2 reads YYEKEE (reference sequence). In DNA form, the CDR3 reads TGTGCCAGCAGCCCTTATACCTACAATGAGCAGTTCTTC. Translating gives CASSPYTYNEQFF.

Many counts were recorded for this clonotype. The V call is TRBV7-9, the J call TRBJ2-1; D possibly corresponds to TRBD1 (6 bases). The CDR3 length is 16 residues. Trimming stripped 5 bases from V and 5 bases from J, with 19 bases between. CDR1 and CDR2 from the germline V gene are SEHNR and FQNEAQ (reference sequence). The CDR3 coding sequence is TGTGCCAGCAGCATGATTCATAACAGGGAGCACAATGAGCAGTTCTTC. It specifies CASSMIHNREHNEQFF.